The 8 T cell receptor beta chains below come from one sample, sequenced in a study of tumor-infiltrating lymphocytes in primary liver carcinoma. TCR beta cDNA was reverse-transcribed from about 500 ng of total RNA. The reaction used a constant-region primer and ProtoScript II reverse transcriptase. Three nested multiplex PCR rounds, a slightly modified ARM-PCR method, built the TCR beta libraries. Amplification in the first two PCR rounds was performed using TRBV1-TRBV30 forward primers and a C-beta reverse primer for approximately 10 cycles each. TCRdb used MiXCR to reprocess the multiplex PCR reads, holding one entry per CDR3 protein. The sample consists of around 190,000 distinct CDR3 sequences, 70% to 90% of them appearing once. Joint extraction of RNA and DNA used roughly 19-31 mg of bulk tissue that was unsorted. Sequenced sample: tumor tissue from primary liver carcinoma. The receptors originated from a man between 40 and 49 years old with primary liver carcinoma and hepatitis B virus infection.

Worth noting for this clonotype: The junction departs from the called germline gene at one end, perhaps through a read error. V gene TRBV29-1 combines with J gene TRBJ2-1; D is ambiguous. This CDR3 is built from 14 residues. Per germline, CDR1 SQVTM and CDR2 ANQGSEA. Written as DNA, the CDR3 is TGCAGCGTTGCTCGCCGGAGCCCCTACAATGAACAGTTCTTC. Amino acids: CSVARRSPYNEQFF.

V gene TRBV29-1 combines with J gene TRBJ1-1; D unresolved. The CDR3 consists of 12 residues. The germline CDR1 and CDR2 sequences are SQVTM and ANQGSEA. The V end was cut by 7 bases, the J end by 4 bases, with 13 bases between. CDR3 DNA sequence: TGCAGCGAGGTAACAGCTAGCACTGAAGCTTTCTTT. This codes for CSEVTASTEAFF.

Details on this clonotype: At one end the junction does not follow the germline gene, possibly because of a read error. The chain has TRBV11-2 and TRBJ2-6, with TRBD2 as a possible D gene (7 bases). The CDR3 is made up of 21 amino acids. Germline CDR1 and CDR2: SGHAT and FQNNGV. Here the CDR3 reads CASSRGGDSGISLSGAKVLTF. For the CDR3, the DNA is TGTGCCAGCAGCAGGGGGGGAGACAGTGGCATTTCCCTCTCTGGGGCCAAGGTCCTGACTTTC.

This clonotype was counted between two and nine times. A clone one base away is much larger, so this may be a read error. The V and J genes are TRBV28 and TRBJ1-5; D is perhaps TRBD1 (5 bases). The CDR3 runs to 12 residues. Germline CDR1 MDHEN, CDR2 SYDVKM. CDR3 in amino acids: CVSSLRGQPQHF. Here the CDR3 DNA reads TGTGTCAGCAGTTTGAGGGGCCAGCCCCAGCATTTT.

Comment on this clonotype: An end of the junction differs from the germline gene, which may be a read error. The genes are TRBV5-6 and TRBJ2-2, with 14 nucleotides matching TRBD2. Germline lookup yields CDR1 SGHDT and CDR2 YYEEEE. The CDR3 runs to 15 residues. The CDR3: CASSRTSGRTRELFF. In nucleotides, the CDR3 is TGTGCCAGCAGCCGGACTAGCGGGAGGACCCGGGAGTTGTTTTTT.

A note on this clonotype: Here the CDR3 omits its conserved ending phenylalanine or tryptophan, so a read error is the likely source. The CDR3 is CASSYSGLGAGTGELFS. DNA for the CDR3: TGTGCCAGCAGTTACTCGGGACTGGGGGCGGGGACCGGGGAGCTGTTTTCT. This chain uses TRBV6-6 with TRBJ2-2; D may match TRBD1 or TRBD2 (6 bases each). Between the trimmed V and J ends, which lost 0 bases and 5 bases, there was a span of 16 bases. The germline V gene encodes CDR1 MNHNY and CDR2 SVGAGI (reference sequence). The CDR3 consists of 17 residues.

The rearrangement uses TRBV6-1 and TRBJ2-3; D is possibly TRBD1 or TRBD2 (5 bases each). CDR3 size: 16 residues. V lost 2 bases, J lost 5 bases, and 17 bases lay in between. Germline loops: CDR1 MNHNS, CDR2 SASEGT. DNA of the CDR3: TGTGCCAGCAGTGAAATAGGAGGACATTACATAGATACGCAGTATTTT. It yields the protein CASSEIGGHYIDTQYF.

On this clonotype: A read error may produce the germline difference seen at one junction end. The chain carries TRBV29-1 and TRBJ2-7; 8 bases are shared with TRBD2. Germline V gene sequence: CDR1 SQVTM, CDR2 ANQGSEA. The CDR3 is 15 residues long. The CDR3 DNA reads TGCAGCGTTGAAGATCCGGGAGGGAGCTCCTACGAGCAGAATTTC. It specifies CSVEDPGGSSYEQNF.